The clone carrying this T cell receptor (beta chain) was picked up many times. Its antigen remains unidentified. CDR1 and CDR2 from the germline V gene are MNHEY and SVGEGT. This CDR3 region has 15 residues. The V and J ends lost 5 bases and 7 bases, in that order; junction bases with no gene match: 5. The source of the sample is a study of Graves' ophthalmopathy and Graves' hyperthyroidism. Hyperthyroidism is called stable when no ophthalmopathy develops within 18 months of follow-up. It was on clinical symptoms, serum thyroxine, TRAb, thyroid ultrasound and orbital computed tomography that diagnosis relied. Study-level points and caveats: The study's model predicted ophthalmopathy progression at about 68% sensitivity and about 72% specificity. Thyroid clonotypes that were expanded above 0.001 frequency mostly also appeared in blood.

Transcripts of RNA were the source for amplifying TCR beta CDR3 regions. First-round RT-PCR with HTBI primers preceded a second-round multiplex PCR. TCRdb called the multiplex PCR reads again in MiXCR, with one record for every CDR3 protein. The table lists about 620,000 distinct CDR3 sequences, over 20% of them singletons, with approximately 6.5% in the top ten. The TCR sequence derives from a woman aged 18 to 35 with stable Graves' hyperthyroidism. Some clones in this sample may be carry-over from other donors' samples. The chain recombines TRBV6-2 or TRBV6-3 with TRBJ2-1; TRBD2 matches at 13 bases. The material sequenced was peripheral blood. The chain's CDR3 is CASSTSGRAKNEQFF. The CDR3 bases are TGTGCCAGCAGTACTAGCGGGAGGGCCAAGAATGAGCAGTTCTTC.